These 18 T cell receptor beta chains were all obtained from the same sample, sequenced in a study of blood T cell repertoires in COVID-19. Measured with immunoSEQ multiplex PCR; TCRdb has only the in-frame clones, and not every one. The profile shows 150,000 to 200,000 clones, roughly 80% of them singletons. Sequenced: peripheral blood. The receptors were sampled from a man aged 45-60 years who had recovered from COVID-19.

The table lists this clone with a count of one. The genes are TRBV30 and TRBJ2-2; D is ambiguous. The V end was cut by 4 bases, the J end by 3 bases, with 9 bases between. The CDR3 is 13 amino acids. Germline CDR1 is GTSNPN and CDR2 is SVGIG (reference sequence). In nucleotides, the CDR3 is TGTGCCTGGACCTCGACTGACACCGGGGAGCTGTTTTTT. This codes for CAWTSTDTGELFF.

The chain couples TRBV20-1 to TRBJ2-1; D is unclear. V shed 3 bases and J shed 3 bases, with 12 bases lying between them. Germline V gene lookup returns CDR1 DFQATT and CDR2 SNEGSKA (reference sequence). The CDR3 extends over 14 amino acids. The CDR3 is CSASALLIYNEQFF. The CDR3 bases are TGCAGTGCTAGTGCGCTACTTATCTACAATGAGCAGTTCTTC.

The genes are TRBV20-1 and TRBJ2-5; the match to TRBD2 covers 8 bases. V lost 3 bases and J lost 5; bases outside the gene matches: 8. CDR1 DFQATT and CDR2 SNEGSKA come from the germline V gene (reference sequence). This CDR3 spans 14 amino acids. DNA for the CDR3: TGCAGTGCTAGTCGGAGCGGGAGATCGGAGACCCAGTACTTC. This encodes CSASRSGRSETQYF.

This clone showed up just a few times. The rearrangement joins TRBV6-1 to TRBJ1-1; 7 positions agree with TRBD1. Per germline, CDR1 MNHNS and CDR2 SASEGT. V dropped 3 bases and J dropped 4; count of bases not matched to a gene: 2. CDR3 length: 13 amino acids. In DNA, the CDR3 is TGTGCCAGCAGTGAGGGGACAGTCACTGAAGCTTTCTTT. It is translated as CASSEGTVTEAFF.

V gene TRBV5-1 combines with J gene TRBJ2-5; D is undetermined. This CDR3 region has 11 residues. The germline V and J ends were trimmed by 4 bases and 2 bases, with 3 bases remaining between them. Germline-derived CDR1 and CDR2 are SGHRS and YFSETQ. CDR3 residues: CASSVQETQYF. The CDR3 DNA reads TGCGCCAGCAGCGTACAAGAGACCCAGTACTTC.

As DNA, the CDR3 is TGTGCCAGTAGTATTACAGGCGTCTTTGAAGCTTTCTTT. Protein sequence: CASSITGVFEAFF. J is TRBJ1-1 and V is TRBV19; weak D call: TRBD1 (5 bases). The V end was cut by 3 bases, the J end by 7 bases, with 12 bases between. This CDR3 has 13 residues. Germline-derived CDR1 and CDR2 are LNHDA and SQIVND (reference sequence).

The chain couples TRBV2 to TRBJ1-2, with TRBD1 matching 7 bases. Looked up from germline, CDR1 is SNHLY and CDR2 is FYNNEI. V was clipped by 6 bases and J by 4 bases; unmatched bases: 11. The CDR3 covers 15 residues. CDR3 sequence (DNA): TGTGCCAGCAGCCAACAGGGGTCGGCGAGCTATGGCTACACCTTC. Translated: CASSQQGSASYGYTF.

V usage is TRBV5-1 and J usage is TRBJ2-1; 8 bases line up with TRBD2. Germline CDR1 and CDR2: SGHRS and YFSETQ. J lost 10 bases, V lost 0 bases, and 12 bases had no gene match. This CDR3 is built from 16 residues. The CDR3, as DNA: TGCGCCAGCAGCTTGGACCCAGCGGGGGCCGGGCTGGAGCAGTTCTTC. This gives the protein CASSLDPAGAGLEQFF.

This clone was counted once. CDR3 loop: CASSGTTNEQFF. CDR3 nucleotide sequence: TGTGCCAGCAGCGGTACTACAAACGAGCAGTTCTTC. V usage is TRBV9 and J usage is TRBJ2-1; D is uncertain. V was clipped by 3 bases and J by 10 bases, with 11 bases between them. Germline lookup yields CDR1 SGDLS and CDR2 YYNGEE. The CDR3 spans 12 residues.

This clone came up a few times. This chain connects TRBV3-1 (or the pseudogene TRBV3-2) to TRBJ1-6; D possibly corresponds to TRBD1 (6 bases). This CDR3 contains 15 residues. With 4 bases removed from V and 5 bases from J, the gap between germline ends came to 12 bases. In germline, CDR1 is LGHDT, CDR2 YNNKEL (reference sequence). CDR3 DNA: TGTGCCAGCAGCCCCCAAACAGGGCATAATTCACCCCTCCACTTT. Translated: CASSPQTGHNSPLHF.

This chain uses TRBV28 with TRBJ2-3; 7 nucleotides align to TRBD2. The V and J ends lost 6 bases and 2 bases, in that order; junction bases with no gene match: 8. The V gene's germline CDR1 is MDHEN and CDR2 SYDVKM. The CDR3 has 15 amino acids. CDR3 in amino acids: CASRGGTVLTDTQYF. The CDR3 coding sequence is TGTGCCAGCAGGGGAGGGACGGTGCTCACAGATACGCAGTATTTT.

The rearrangement joins TRBV18 to TRBJ2-7; no clear D. V was shortened by 3 bases and J by 3 bases, with 21 bases between the two germline ends. In germline, CDR1 is KGHSH, CDR2 LQKENI. The CDR3 is 17 residues long. In nucleotides, the CDR3 is TGTGCCAGCTCACCTTTTCAGGTCCCCCGCGCTCTCTACGAGCAGTACTTC. Translating gives CASSPFQVPRALYEQYF.

J is TRBJ2-1 and V is TRBV19; 13 nucleotides agree with TRBD2. Germline CDR1 and CDR2: LNHDA and SQIVND (reference sequence). Germline trimming cut 4 bases from V and 9 bases from J; bases unmatched to any gene: 9. The CDR3 covers 16 residues. DNA of the CDR3: TGTGCCAGTAGTACACTAGCGGGAGGGCCTCGCGGTGAGCAGTTCTTC. Protein: CASSTLAGGPRGEQFF.

The J gene is TRBJ2-7, the V gene TRBV7-2; TRBD2 matches at 9 bases. V shed 5 bases, J shed 7 bases, and the junction held 9 bases outside the gene matches. The CDR3 has 14 amino acids. The V gene's germline CDR1 is SGHTA and CDR2 FQGNSA. In nucleotides, the CDR3 is TGTGCCAGCAGCCCGGGACTAGCAGCGGGTGAGCAGTACTTC. Protein: CASSPGLAAGEQYF.

J is TRBJ2-7 and V is TRBV29-1, with 7 bases lining up with TRBD2. Germline V gene sequence: CDR1 SQVTM, CDR2 ANQGSEA. The J segment lost 4 bases and the V segment lost 4 bases, leaving 13 bases of the junction unmatched. The CDR3 totals 15 residues. CDR3 sequence (DNA): TGCAGCGTTGTAGCAGGCGGGAGCGGTTCTTACGAGCAGTACTTC. Protein product: CSVVAGGSGSYEQYF.

V and J are TRBV30 and TRBJ1-6, with TRBD1 matching 8 bases. Germline V lookup: CDR1 GTSNPN, CDR2 SVGIG (reference sequence). The CDR3 extends over 16 amino acids. Losses at the gene ends were 0 bases for V and 8 bases for J; bases not matched to a gene: 9. CDR3 coding DNA: TGTGCCTGGAGTGTAACAGGGGGGTCGCGGGATTCACCCCTCCACTTT. Translating gives CAWSVTGGSRDSPLHF.

The rearrangement joins TRBV27 to TRBJ2-1; 15 positions match TRBD2. Germline loops: CDR1 MNHEY, CDR2 SMNVEV (reference sequence). The CDR3 loop spans 15 amino acids. V was clipped by 5 bases and J by 7 bases; unmatched bases: 3. The CDR3 sequence is CASSLGTSGRNEQFF. The CDR3 DNA sequence: TGTGCCAGCAGTCTCGGGACTAGCGGGAGGAATGAGCAGTTCTTC.

The rearrangement links TRBV6-1 to TRBJ1-1; no clear D gene. V lost 2 bases to trimming and J lost 10 bases, with 14 bases between them. The CDR3 is 13 residues long. CDR1 MNHNS and CDR2 SASEGT come from the germline V gene. DNA of the CDR3: TGTGCCAGCAGTGAAACCGGGGTTTACGGAGCTTTCTTT. Translating it yields CASSETGVYGAFF.